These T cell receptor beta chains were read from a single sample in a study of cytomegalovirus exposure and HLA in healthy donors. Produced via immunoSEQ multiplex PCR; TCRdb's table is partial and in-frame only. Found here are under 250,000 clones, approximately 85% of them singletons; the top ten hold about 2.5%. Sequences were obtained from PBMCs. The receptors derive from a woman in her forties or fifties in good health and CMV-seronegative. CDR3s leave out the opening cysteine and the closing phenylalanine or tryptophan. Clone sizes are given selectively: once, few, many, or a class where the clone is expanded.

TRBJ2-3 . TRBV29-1 SVEEKGPGDTQY
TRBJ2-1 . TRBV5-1 ASSRFGGPSEQF
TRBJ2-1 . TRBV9 ASSGVTSGRASEQF
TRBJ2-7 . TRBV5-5 ASSLRTSLGEQY
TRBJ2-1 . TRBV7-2 ASSADRGREQF
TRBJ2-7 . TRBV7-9 ASSLSGGGSYEQY
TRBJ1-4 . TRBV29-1 SVEASTNEKLF
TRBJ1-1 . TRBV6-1 ASSEKESGGRLIPEAF
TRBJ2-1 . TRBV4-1 ASSQDPNGAGDEQF
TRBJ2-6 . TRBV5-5 ASSLALAAYSGANVLT
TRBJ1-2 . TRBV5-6 ASSPAGTGGPYGYT
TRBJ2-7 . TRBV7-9 ASSSGRLPNEQY
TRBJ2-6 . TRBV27 ASSHSDRAGANVLT
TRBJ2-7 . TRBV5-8 ASRLVAGRGPSYEQY
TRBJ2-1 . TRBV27 ASSPLGQGTGPQHISDEQF
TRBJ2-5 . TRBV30 AWSRRGQETQY
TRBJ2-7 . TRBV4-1 ASSPGLAGGLLSYEQY
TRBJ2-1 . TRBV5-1 ASSLEVAGGCEQF
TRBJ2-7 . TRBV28 ASSRGGELREQY
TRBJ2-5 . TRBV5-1 ASSAATGGRQETQY
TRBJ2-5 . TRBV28 ASSLRTGGTQETQY
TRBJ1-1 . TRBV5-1 ASSRTGLTTEAF
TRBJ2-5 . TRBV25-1 ASSADRVETQY
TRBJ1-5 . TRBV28 ASSLSTPAGTGGQPQH
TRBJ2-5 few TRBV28 ASSLDRQETQY
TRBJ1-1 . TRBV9 ASSREGKLSTEAF
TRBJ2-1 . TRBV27 ASSSRSPIKNEQF
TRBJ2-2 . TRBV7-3 ASSPYASGMNTGELF
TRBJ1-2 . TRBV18 ASSTGTRDYGYT
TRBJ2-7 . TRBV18 ASSPLAGGPDEQY
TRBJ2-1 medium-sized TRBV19 ASSQGLAGGAEQF
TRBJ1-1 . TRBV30 AWRVGAALNTEAF
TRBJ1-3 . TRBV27 ASSLRGTGGLSAGNTIY
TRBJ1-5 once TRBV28 ASSPRTGNNQPQH
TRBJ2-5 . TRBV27 ASASSAPWAAQY
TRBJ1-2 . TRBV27 ASSLSRVGGVGGYT
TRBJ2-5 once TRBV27 ASSSRTGQETQY
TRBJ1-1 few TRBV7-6 ASSSTTGTTEAF
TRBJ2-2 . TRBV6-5 ASSYSTVAPAGELF
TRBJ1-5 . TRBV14 ASSQESTQGDQPQH
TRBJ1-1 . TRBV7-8 ASRYQNRGNTEAF
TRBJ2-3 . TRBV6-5 ASRFSGAHTDTQY
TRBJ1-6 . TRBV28 ASSSDRSSPLH
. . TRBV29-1 SVWTSGTYEQY
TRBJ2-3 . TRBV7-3 ASSLNGGTDTQY
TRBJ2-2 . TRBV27 ASSLTSGRTGELF
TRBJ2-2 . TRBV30 AWGPGFAGELF
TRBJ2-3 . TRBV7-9 ASSISGVWTDTQY
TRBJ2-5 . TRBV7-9 ASSPRETQY
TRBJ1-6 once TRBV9 ASSLGGVGSSPLH
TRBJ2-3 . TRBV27 ASSLSPGSTDTQY
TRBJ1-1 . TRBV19 ASRILSPSGEAF
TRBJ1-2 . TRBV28 ASSLPGQGAFSGYT
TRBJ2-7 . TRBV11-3 ASSFGQRYEQY
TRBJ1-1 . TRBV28 ASRRPPGIEGEAF
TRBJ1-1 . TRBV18 ASSYITGPNTEAF
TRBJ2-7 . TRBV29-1 SVQTSGSYEQY
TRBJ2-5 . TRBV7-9 ASSLVEGGLETQY
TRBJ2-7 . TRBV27 ASSERQGRGYEQY
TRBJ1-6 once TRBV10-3 AISEASGGPNSPLH